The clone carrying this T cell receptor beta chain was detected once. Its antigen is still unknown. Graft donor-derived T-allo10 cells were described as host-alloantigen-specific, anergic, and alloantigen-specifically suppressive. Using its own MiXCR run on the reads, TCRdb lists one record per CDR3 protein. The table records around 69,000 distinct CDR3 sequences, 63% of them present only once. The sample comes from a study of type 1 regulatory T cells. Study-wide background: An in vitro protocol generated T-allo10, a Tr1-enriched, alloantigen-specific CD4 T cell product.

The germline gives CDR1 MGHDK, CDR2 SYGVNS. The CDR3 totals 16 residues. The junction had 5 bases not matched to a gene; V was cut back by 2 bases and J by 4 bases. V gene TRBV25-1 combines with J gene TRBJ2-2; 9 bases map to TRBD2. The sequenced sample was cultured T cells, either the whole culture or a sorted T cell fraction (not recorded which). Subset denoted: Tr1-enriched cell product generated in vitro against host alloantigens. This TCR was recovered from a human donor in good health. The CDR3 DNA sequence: TGTGCCAGCAGTGAAGTAGCGGGAGAGGGCACCGGGGAGCTGTTTTTT. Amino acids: CASSEVAGEGTGELFF.